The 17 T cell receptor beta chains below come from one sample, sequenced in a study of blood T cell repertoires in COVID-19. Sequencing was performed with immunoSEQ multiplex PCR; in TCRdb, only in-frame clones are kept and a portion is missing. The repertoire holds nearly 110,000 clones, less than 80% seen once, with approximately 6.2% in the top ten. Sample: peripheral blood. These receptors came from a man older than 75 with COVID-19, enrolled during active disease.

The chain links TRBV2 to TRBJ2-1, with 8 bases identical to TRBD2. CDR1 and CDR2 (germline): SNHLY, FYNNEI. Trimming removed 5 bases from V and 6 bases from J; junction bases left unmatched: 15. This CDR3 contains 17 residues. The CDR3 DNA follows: TGTGCCAGCAGTCCGCGGCCTTTGGGACTAGGGTCCAATGAGCAGTTCTTC. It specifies CASSPRPLGLGSNEQFF.

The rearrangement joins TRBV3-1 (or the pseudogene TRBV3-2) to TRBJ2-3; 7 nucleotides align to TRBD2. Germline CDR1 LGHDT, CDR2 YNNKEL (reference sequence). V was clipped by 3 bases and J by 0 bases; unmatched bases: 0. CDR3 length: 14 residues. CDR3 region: CASSQTSSTDTQYF. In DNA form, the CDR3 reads TGTGCCAGCAGCCAGACTAGCAGCACAGATACGCAGTATTTT.

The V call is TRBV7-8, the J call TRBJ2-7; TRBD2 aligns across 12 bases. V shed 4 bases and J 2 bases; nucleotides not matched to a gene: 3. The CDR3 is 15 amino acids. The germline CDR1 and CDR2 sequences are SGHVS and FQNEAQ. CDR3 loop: CASSSWTSGTYEQYF. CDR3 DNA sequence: TGTGCCAGCAGCTCCTGGACTAGCGGGACCTACGAGCAGTACTTC.

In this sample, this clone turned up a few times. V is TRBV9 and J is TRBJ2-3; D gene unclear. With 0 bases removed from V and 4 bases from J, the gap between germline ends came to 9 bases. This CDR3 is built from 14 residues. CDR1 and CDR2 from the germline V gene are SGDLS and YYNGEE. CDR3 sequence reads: CASSVATKSDTQYF. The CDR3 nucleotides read TGTGCCAGCAGCGTAGCTACGAAGTCAGATACGCAGTATTTT.

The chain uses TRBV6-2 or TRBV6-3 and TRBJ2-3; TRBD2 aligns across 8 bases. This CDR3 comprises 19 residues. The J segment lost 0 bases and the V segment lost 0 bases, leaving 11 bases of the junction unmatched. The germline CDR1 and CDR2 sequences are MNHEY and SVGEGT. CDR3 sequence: CASSYSNSGTRPSTDTQYF. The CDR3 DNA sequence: TGTGCCAGCAGTTACTCGAATAGCGGGACCCGTCCGAGCACAGATACGCAGTATTTT.

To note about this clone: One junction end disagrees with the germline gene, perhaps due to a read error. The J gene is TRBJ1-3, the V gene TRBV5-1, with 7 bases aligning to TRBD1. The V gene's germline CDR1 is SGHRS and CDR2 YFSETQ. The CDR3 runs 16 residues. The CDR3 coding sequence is TGCGCCAGCACCTTGACAGGGCCGACCTCTGGAAACACCATATATTTT. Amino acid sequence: CASTLTGPTSGNTIYF.

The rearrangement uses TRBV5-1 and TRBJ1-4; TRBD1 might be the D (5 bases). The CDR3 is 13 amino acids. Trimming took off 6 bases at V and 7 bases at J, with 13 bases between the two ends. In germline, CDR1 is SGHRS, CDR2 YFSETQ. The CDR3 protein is CASTAGPGEKLFF. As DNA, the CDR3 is TGCGCCAGCACCGCAGGGCCTGGTGAAAAACTGTTTTTT.

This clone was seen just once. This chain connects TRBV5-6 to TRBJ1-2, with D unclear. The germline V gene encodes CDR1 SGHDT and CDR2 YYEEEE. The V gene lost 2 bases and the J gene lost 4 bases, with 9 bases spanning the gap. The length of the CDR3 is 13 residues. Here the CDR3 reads CASSFQRSYGYTF. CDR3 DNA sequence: TGTGCCAGCAGCTTCCAGCGATCCTATGGCTACACCTTC.

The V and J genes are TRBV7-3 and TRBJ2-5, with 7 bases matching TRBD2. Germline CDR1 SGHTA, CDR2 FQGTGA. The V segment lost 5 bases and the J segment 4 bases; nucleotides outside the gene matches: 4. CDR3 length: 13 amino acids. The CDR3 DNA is TGTGCCAGCAGCATTACTAGCGCAGAGACCCAGTACTTC. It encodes CASSITSAETQYF.

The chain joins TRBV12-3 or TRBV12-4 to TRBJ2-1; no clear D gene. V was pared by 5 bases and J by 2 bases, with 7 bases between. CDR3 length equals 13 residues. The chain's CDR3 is CASSLPPYNEQFF. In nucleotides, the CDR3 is TGTGCCAGCAGTCTCCCCCCCTACAATGAGCAGTTCTTC.

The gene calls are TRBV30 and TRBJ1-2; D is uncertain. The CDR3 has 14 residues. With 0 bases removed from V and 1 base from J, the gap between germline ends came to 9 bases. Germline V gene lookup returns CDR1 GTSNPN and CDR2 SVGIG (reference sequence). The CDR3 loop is CAWSVPGVNYGYTF. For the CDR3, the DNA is TGTGCCTGGAGTGTACCCGGAGTTAACTATGGCTACACCTTC.

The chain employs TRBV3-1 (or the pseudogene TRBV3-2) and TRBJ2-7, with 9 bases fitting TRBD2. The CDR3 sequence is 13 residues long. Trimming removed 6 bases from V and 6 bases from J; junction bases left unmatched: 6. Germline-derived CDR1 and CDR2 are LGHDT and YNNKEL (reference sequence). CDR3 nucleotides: TGTGCCAGCAGTCGGACTAGCGAGGGCGAGCAGTACTTC. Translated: CASSRTSEGEQYF.

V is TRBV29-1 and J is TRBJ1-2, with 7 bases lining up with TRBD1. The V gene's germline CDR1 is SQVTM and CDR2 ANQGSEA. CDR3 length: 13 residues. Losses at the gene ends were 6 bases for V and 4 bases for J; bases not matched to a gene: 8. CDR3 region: CSVEQGFGYGYTF. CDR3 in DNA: TGCAGCGTAGAACAGGGGTTTGGCTATGGCTACACCTTC.

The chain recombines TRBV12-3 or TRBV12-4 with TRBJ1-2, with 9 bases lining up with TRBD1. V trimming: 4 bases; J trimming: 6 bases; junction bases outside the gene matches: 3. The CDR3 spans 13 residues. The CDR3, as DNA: TGTGCCAGCAGTTCCACAGGGGGCGATGGCTACACCTTC. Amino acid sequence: CASSSTGGDGYTF.

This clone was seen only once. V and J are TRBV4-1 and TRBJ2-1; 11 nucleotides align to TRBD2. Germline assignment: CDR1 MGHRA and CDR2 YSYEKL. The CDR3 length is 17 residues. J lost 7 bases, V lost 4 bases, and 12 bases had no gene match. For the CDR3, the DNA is TGCGCCAGCAGCCGCGGACGGACTAGCGGGCGTTCAAATGAGCAGTTCTTC. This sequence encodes CASSRGRTSGRSNEQFF.

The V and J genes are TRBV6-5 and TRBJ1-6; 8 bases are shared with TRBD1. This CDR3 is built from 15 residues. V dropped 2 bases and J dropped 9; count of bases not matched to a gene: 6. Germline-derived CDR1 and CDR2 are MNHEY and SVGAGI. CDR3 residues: CASSYDRGGSSPLHF. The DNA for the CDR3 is TGTGCCAGCAGTTACGACAGGGGCGGGAGTTCACCCCTCCACTTT.

Written as DNA, the CDR3 is TGTGCCAGCAGTCGTGGGACTATATATGAGCAGTTCTTC. It yields the protein CASSRGTIYEQFF. V usage is TRBV12-3 or TRBV12-4 and J usage is TRBJ2-1, with 7 nucleotides matching TRBD2. V lost 5 bases and J lost 8; bases outside the gene matches: 6. This CDR3 contains 13 residues.